The 21 T cell receptor beta chains below come from one sample, sequenced in a study. One entry per CDR3 protein results from TCRdb running MiXCR on the RT-PCR reads. The table has hundreds of thousands of distinct CDR3 sequences, 14% seen once. Sequenced input: memory CD4+ T cells from blood. The receptors stem from a female donor in good health, serving as a healthy control.

The rearrangement joins TRBV7-3 to TRBJ2-7; D is possibly TRBD2 (5 bases). The V end lost 5 bases, the J end lost 0 bases, and 8 bases lay between the germline ends. CDR1 and CDR2 (germline): SGHTA, FQGTGA. The CDR3 extends over 13 amino acids. The CDR3 spells CASSPGNSYEQYF. CDR3 DNA: TGTGCCAGCAGCCCCGGGAACTCCTACGAGCAGTACTTC.

This clonotype was detected a few times. V and J are TRBV6-2 or TRBV6-3 and TRBJ2-1; no definite D call. The germline V gene encodes CDR1 MNHEY and CDR2 SVGEGT. The V end was cut by 8 bases, the J end by 0 bases, with 8 bases between. This CDR3 has 13 amino acids. The CDR3 spells CASQPSSYNEQFF. In DNA form, the CDR3 reads TGTGCCAGCCAACCGAGCTCCTACAATGAGCAGTTCTTC.

This clonotype showed up many times. V usage is TRBV5-1 and J usage is TRBJ2-7; 10 positions agree with TRBD2. V lost 3 bases to trimming and J lost 2 bases; unmatched junction nucleotides: 2. Per the germline V gene, CDR1 is SGHRS and CDR2 is YFSETQ. The CDR3 spans 14 residues. Here the CDR3 reads CASSSTSGPYEQYF. The CDR3 DNA sequence: TGCGCCAGCAGCTCGACTAGCGGGCCCTACGAGCAGTACTTC.

This clonotype was detected a few times. The V call is TRBV12-3 or TRBV12-4, the J call TRBJ1-2; D gene unclear. The CDR3 is 13 amino acids. V gave up 7 bases and J gave up 8 bases, with 17 bases separating them. In DNA, the CDR3 is TGTGCCAGCACCCCCCCGGGTGTGAGAGGCTACACCTTC. Amino acids: CASTPPGVRGYTF.

Only a few counts were recorded for this clonotype. The gene calls are TRBV5-1 and TRBJ2-2; D perhaps matches TRBD2 (5 bases). CDR1 and CDR2 (germline): SGHRS, YFSETQ. This CDR3 is 12 amino acids long. The V and J ends lost 2 bases and 7 bases respectively, with 6 bases between them. The CDR3, as DNA: TGCGCCAGCAGCTTCACTAGCGGGGAGCTGTTTTTT. Translating it yields CASSFTSGELFF.

The CDR3 protein is CASSLFNPNTEAFF. As DNA, the CDR3 is TGCGCCAGCAGCTTGTTCAACCCGAACACTGAAGCTTTCTTT. The rearrangement uses TRBV5-1 and TRBJ1-1; D call uncertain. The germline V gene encodes CDR1 SGHRS and CDR2 YFSETQ. This CDR3 is built from 14 residues. V gave up 1 base and J gave up 1 base, with 8 bases separating them.

To note about this clonotype: This may be a read error, as it is one base from a much larger clone. CDR3 region: CSAGGEANTGELFF. The CDR3 DNA sequence: TGCAGTGCCGGGGGGGAAGCGAACACCGGGGAGCTGTTTTTT. The rearrangement uses TRBV20-1 and TRBJ2-2; TRBD2 agrees at 8 bases. V was clipped by 6 bases and J by 0 bases; unmatched bases: 3. The CDR3 loop spans 14 amino acids. The germline V gene encodes CDR1 DFQATT and CDR2 SNEGSKA (reference sequence).

This chain uses TRBV12-3 or TRBV12-4 with TRBJ1-4; no clear D. This CDR3 is built from 13 residues. Trimming took off 6 bases at V and 6 bases at J, with 11 bases between the two ends. The CDR3 loop is CASRNSGYEKLFF. The DNA of the CDR3 is TGTGCCAGCAGAAACAGCGGCTATGAAAAACTGTTTTTT.

This clonotype was detected only a few times. The chain recombines TRBV2 with TRBJ1-1; the D is unclear. Germline CDR1 SNHLY, CDR2 FYNNEI. Trimming cost V 4 bases and J 0 bases, with 12 bases left between them. The length of the CDR3 is 15 residues. The CDR3 is CASSATDVMNTEAFF. Here the CDR3 DNA reads TGTGCCAGCAGTGCAACAGACGTCATGAACACTGAAGCTTTCTTT.

This chain connects TRBV20-1 to TRBJ2-1; maybe TRBD2 (6 bases). The CDR3 is 14 amino acids. Germline values: CDR1 DFQATT, CDR2 SNEGSKA (reference sequence). V was shortened by 5 bases and J by 6 bases, with 17 bases between the two germline ends. The CDR3 loop reads CSALRGGLGNEQFF. In DNA, the CDR3 is TGCAGTGCTCTACGAGGAGGGTTGGGCAATGAGCAGTTCTTC.

This clonotype was counted a few times. The genes are TRBV6-6 and TRBJ1-6; D gene unclear. V dropped 0 bases and J dropped 10 bases, with 4 bases sitting between them. Germline V gives CDR1 MNHNY, CDR2 SVGAGI (reference sequence). CDR3 length: 12 amino acids. The CDR3 here is CASSYSLSPLHF. In nucleotides, the CDR3 is TGTGCCAGCAGTTACTCGCTATCACCCCTCCACTTT.

At least ten counts were recorded for this clonotype. V usage is TRBV12-3 or TRBV12-4 and J usage is TRBJ1-2; D unclear. V lost 6 bases and J 3 bases, leaving 14 bases between the germline ends. The CDR3 has 14 residues. CDR3 coding DNA: TGTGCCAGCAGCTCTTTAGGTGGCGACTATGGCTACACCTTC. Its translation is CASSSLGGDYGYTF.

The chain employs TRBV12-3 or TRBV12-4 and TRBJ2-2, with D perhaps matching TRBD1 (6 bases). V gave up 6 bases and J gave up 4 bases, with 12 bases separating them. CDR3 length: 14 amino acids. CDR3 amino acids: CASSTDSGTGELFF. The CDR3 DNA follows: TGTGCCAGCAGCACGGACAGCGGCACCGGGGAGCTGTTTTTT.

In its sample, this clonotype was seen a few times. The chain links TRBV2 to TRBJ1-5; 10 bases line up with TRBD1. V lost 7 bases to trimming and J lost 3 bases; unmatched junction nucleotides: 6. Germline V gene sequence: CDR1 SNHLY, CDR2 FYNNEI. The CDR3 is made up of 15 amino acids. This CDR3 is CASTLGQGNNQPQHF. In DNA, the CDR3 is TGTGCCAGCACCCTGGGACAGGGGAACAATCAGCCCCAGCATTTT.

This clonotype was recorded a few times. The rearrangement joins TRBV7-9 to TRBJ1-2; tentatively, D is TRBD1 (5 bases). The germline gives CDR1 SEHNR, CDR2 FQNEAQ (reference sequence). The germline V and J ends were trimmed by 6 bases and 4 bases, with 15 bases remaining between them. The CDR3 totals 14 residues. The CDR3 nucleotides read TGTGCCAGCAGACCGGGACGGGCGATCTATGGCTACACCTTC. Its translation is CASRPGRAIYGYTF.

With regard to this clonotype: Being one base from a much bigger clone, this may be a read error. The rearrangement joins TRBV5-1 to TRBJ2-1; D gene ambiguous. V lost 0 bases to trimming and J lost 7 bases, with 8 bases between them. This CDR3 comprises 13 residues. Germline CDR1 is SGHRS and CDR2 is YFSETQ. The CDR3 region has the DNA TGCGCCAGCAGCTTGGGGGTTTGGAATGAGCAGTTCTTC. Protein sequence: CASSLGVWNEQFF.

This clonotype was picked up a small number of times. The chain joins TRBV20-1 to TRBJ1-6; 9 positions agree with TRBD1. Germline CDR1 reads DFQATT; CDR2 reads SNEGSKA (reference sequence). The CDR3 contains 11 residues. The CDR3 region has the DNA TGCAGCGGGACAGGGAATTCACCCCTCCACTTT. The encoded protein is CSGTGNSPLHF.

The CDR3 DNA reads as TGTGCCAGCAGCCAAGATCGCAGGGAAGAGACCCAGTACTTC. It translates to CASSQDRREETQYF. This chain links TRBV4-2 with TRBJ2-5; maybe TRBD1 (5 bases). CDR3 length: 14 residues. The germline V gene encodes CDR1 LGHNA and CDR2 YNFKEQ. V gave up 0 bases and J gave up 3 bases, with 8 bases separating them.

This clonotype has a count of ten or more. V usage is TRBV15 and J usage is TRBJ2-1; D perhaps matches TRBD2 (6 bases). Germline-derived CDR1 and CDR2 are LNHNV and YYDKDF (reference sequence). The germline V and J ends were trimmed by 0 bases and 7 bases, with 16 bases remaining between them. This CDR3 comprises 16 residues. CDR3: CATSRDRVGGANEQFF. The CDR3 bases are TGTGCCACCAGCAGAGATAGAGTGGGGGGTGCGAATGAGCAGTTCTTC.

The chain uses TRBV12-3 or TRBV12-4 and TRBJ2-3; 9 nucleotides line up with TRBD1. This CDR3 spans 15 amino acids. V lost 5 bases, J lost 1 base, and 4 bases stayed unmatched. In nucleotides, the CDR3 is TGTGCCAGCAGTATCCGGGACAGGGGCACAGATACGCAGTATTTT. As protein: CASSIRDRGTDTQYF.

The V and J genes are TRBV7-2 and TRBJ2-3, with D possibly matching TRBD2 (7 bases). Germline-derived CDR1 and CDR2 are SGHTA and FQGNSA. The CDR3 contains 15 residues. Trimming stripped 3 bases from V and 4 bases from J, with 14 bases between. The DNA of the CDR3 is TGTGCCAGCAGCTTGGTCGGGGGGCGGCCAGATACGCAGTATTTT. Translated, it gives CASSLVGGRPDTQYF.